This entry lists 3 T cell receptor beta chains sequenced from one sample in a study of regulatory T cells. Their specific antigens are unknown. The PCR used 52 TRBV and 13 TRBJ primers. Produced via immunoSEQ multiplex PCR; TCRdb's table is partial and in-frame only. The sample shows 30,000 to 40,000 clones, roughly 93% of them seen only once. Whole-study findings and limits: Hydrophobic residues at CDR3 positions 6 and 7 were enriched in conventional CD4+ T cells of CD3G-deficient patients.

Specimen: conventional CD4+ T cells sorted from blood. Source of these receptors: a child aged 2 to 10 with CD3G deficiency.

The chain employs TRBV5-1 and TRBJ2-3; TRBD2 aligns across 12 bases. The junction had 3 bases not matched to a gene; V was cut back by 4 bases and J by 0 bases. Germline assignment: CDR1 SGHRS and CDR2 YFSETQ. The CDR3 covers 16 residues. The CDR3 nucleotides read TGCGCCAGCAGCATCGGGACTAGCGGGAGCACAGATACGCAGTATTTT. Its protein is CASSIGTSGSTDTQYF.

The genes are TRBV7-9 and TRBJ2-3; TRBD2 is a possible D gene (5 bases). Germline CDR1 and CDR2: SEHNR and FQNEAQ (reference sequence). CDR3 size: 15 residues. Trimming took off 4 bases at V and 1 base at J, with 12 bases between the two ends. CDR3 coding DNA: TGTGCCAGCAGCTCTACTAGTTCGGGCACAGATACGCAGTATTTT. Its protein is CASSSTSSGTDTQYF. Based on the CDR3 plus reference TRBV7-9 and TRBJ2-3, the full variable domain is DTGVSQNPRHKITKRGQNVTFRCDPISEHNRLYWYRQTLGQGPEFLTYFQNEAQLEKSRLLSDRFSAERPKGSFSTLEIQRTEQGDSAMYLCASSSTSSGTDTQYFGPGTRLTVL.

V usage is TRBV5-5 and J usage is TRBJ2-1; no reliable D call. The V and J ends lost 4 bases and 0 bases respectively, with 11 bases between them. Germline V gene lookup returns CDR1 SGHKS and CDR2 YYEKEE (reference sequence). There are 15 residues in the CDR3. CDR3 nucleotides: TGTGCCAGCAGCACCCGATCAAGCTCCTACAATGAGCAGTTCTTC. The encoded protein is CASSTRSSSYNEQFF.